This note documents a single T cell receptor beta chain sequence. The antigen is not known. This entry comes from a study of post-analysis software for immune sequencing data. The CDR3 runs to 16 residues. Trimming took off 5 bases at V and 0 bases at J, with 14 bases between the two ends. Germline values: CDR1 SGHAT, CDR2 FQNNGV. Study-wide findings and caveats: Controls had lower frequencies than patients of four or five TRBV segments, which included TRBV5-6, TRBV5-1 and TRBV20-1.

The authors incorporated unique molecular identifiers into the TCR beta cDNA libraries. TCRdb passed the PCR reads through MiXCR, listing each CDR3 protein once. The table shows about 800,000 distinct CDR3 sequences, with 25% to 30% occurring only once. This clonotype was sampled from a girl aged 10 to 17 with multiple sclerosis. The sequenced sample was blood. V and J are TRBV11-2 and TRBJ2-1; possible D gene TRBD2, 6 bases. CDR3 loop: CASSTTRSGSYNEQFF. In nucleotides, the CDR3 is TGTGCCAGCAGCACGACTAGATCGGGCTCCTACAATGAGCAGTTCTTC.